This T cell receptor (beta chain) was observed in a study of cytomegalovirus exposure and HLA in healthy donors. For this clone: No antigen is known for it. Other DNA sequences in this specimen translate into the identical CDR3.

PCR involved 60 Vbeta and 13 Jbeta primers. Produced via immunoSEQ multiplex PCR; TCRdb's table is partial and in-frame only. Of about 140,000 clones listed, around 82% were seen once; the top ten hold under 3%. V gave up 4 bases and J gave up 4 bases; unmatched junction bases: 5. Germline CDR1 and CDR2: SGDLS and YYNGEE. This CDR3 spans 14 amino acids. Study-level points and caveats: Rarity marked most TCR sequences, yet some public TCRs occurred in many donors.

Sequencing was carried out using PBMCs. This chain uses TRBV9 with TRBJ2-7; 10 nucleotides align to TRBD1. This clonotype was obtained from a female donor in good health and CMV-seronegative. CDR3 loop: CASSPRDRGYEQYF. CDR3 in DNA: TGTGCCAGCAGCCCCCGGGACAGGGGATACGAGCAGTACTTC.